This T cell receptor (beta chain) originates from a study of vaccination and CD4 T cells after COVID-19. The Oncomine TCR Beta short-read assay was what sequenced the DNA obtained from cultured CD4+ T cells. MiXCR, applied by TCRdb to the PCR reads, yields one record per CDR3 protein. Of about 15,000 distinct CDR3 sequences listed, 42% are singletons. Points on this clonotype: Its antigen is not identified.

This sample's treatment: roughly ten-day PBMC culture with coronavirus spike peptide pools or control peptides (ViraFEST assay). Expanded clonotypes were found by TCR sequencing after peptide-pool stimulation (ViraFEST). Each well received some 2.1 million PBMCs, cultured with roughly 9.4 IU/ml IL-2 and 8 to 10 ug/ml peptide pools. The CDR3 totals 14 residues. Germline values: CDR1 DFQATT, CDR2 SNEGSKA (reference sequence). Deletions cut 6 bases from V and 7 bases from J, with 18 bases between. The rearrangement joins TRBV20-1 to TRBJ2-2; D remains unclear. The sample was cultured CD4+ T cells from blood. The receptor comes from a human donor with COVID-19. CDR3 sequence reads: CSARLVAGSGELFF. CDR3 bases: TGCAGTGCCCGCTTGGTAGCAGGCAGCGGGGAGCTGTTTTTT.